This T cell receptor (beta chain) was obtained from a study of T cells after yellow fever vaccination. Regarding the study as a whole: Researchers report a weaker secondary response that nonetheless peaked faster, day 5 versus 15. FACS-sorted repertoires could harbor abundant contaminating bulk-population clonotypes.

Universal primer sites and UMIs were introduced during 5'RACE template-switching synthesis of TCR cDNA. TCRdb re-analysed the 5' RACE reads in MiXCR, keeping a single row per CDR3 protein. Of tens of thousands of distinct CDR3 sequences listed, 3.4% are singletons. Trimming at V came to 2 bases and at J to 3 bases, leaving 8 bases not matched to a gene. Germline assignment: CDR1 DFQATT and CDR2 SNEGSKA (reference sequence). CDR3 length equals 15 residues. This clonotype has a count of ten or more. The sequencing used PBMCs, either bulk or a sorted T-cell subset (CD4+, CD8+, memory, or dextramer-sorted; not recorded which), collected 45 days after the first yellow fever vaccination. The chain uses TRBV20-1 and TRBJ1-1, with 8 bases identical to TRBD1. This clonotype was obtained from a man aged 18 to 30 who received the YFV17D yellow fever vaccine. The CDR3 nucleotides are TGCAGTGCTAGAAGACAGGGGCGAATATACACTGAAGCTTTCTTT. Translation gives CSARRQGRIYTEAFF.